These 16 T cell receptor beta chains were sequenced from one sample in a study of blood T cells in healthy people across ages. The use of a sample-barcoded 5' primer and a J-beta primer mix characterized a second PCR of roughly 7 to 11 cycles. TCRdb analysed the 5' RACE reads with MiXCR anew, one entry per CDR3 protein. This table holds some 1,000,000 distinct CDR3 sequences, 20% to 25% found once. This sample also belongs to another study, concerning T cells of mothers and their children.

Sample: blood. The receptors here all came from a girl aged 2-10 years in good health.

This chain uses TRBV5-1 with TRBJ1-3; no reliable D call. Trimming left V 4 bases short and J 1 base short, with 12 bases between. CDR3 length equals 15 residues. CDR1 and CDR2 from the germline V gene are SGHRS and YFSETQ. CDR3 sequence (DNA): TGCGCCAGCAGCCTGATGACGGGTTCTGGAAACACCATATATTTT. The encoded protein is CASSLMTGSGNTIYF. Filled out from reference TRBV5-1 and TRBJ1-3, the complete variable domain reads KAGVTQTPRYLIKTRGQQVTLSCSPISGHRSVSWYQQTPGQGLQFLFEYFSETQRNKGNFPGRFSGRQFSNSRSEMNVSTLELGDSALYLCASSLMTGSGNTIYFGEGSWLTVV.

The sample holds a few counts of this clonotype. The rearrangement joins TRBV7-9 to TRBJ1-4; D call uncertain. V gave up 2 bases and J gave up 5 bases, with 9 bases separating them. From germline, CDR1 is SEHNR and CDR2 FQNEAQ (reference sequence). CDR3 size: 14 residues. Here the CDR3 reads CASSLSLLNEKLFF. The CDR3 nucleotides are TGTGCCAGCAGCTTATCACTACTCAATGAAAAACTGTTTTTT.

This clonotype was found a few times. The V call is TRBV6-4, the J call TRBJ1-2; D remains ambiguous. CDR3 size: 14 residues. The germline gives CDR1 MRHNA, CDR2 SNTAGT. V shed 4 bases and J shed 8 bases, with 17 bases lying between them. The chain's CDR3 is CASSGFYIQEGYTF. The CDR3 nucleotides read TGTGCCAGCAGTGGCTTTTACATTCAGGAAGGCTACACCTTC.

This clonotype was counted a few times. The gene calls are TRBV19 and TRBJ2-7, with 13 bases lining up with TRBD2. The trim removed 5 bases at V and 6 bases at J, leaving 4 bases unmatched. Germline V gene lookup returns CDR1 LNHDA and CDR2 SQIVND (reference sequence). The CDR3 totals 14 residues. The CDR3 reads CASSAGTSGVEQYF. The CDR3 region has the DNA TGTGCCAGTAGTGCCGGGACTAGCGGGGTCGAGCAGTACTTC.

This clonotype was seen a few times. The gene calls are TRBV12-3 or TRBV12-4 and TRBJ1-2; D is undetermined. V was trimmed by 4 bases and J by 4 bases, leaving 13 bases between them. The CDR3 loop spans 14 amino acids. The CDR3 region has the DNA TGTGCCAGCAGTTCTATGAGTTCCTTCTATGGCTACACCTTC. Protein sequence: CASSSMSSFYGYTF.

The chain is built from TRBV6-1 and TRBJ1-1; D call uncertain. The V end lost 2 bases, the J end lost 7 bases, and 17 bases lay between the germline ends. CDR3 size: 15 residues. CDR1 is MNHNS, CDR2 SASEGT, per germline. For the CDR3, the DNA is TGTGCCAGCAGTGAATCCGGCAGGTACTGGGATGAAGCTTTCTTT. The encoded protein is CASSESGRYWDEAFF.

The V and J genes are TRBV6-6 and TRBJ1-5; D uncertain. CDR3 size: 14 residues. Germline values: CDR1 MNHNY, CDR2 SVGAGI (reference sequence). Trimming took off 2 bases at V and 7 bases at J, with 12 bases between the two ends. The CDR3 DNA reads TGTGCCAGCAGTTACACTGAGAGGGAACAGCCCCAGCATTTT. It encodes CASSYTEREQPQHF.

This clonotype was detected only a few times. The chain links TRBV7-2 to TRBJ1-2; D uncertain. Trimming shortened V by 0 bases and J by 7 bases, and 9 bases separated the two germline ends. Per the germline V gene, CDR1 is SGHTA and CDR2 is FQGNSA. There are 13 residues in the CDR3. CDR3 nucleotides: TGTGCCAGCAGCTTAGCGGTCAACAGTGGCTACACCTTC. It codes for CASSLAVNSGYTF.

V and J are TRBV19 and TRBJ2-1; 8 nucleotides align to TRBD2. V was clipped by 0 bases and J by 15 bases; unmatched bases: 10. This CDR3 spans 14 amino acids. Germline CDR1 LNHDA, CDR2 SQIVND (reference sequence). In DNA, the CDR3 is TGTGCCAGTAGTATAGAGGCGTTTAGCGGGGCGACGTTCTTC. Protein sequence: CASSIEAFSGATFF.

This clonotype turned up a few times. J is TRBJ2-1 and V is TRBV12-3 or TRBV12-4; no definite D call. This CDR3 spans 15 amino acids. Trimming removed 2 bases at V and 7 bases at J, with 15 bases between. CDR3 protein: CASSLPRTVGNEQFF. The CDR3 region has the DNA TGTGCCAGCAGTTTACCCCGTACCGTCGGGAATGAGCAGTTCTTC.

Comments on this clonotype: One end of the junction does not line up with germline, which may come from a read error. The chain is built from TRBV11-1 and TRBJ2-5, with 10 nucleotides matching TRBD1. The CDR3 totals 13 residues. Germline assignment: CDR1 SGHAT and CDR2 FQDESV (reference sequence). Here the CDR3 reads CASSPEGQGNWFF. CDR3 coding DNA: TGTGCCAGCAGCCCCGAGGGACAGGGGAATTGGTTCTTC.

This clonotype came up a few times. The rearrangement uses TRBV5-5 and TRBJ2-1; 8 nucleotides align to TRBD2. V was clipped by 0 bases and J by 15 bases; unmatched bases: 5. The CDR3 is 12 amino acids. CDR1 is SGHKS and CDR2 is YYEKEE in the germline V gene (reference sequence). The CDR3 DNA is TGTGCCAGCAGCTTGGTTCAGCGGGAGAGGTTCTTC. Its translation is CASSLVQRERFF. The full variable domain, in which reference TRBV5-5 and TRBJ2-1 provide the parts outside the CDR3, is DAGVTQSPTHLIKTRGQQVTLRCSPISGHKSVSWYQQVLGQGPQFIFQYYEKEERGRGNFPDRFSARQFPNYSSELNVNALLLGDSALYLCASSLVQRERFFGPGTRLTVL.

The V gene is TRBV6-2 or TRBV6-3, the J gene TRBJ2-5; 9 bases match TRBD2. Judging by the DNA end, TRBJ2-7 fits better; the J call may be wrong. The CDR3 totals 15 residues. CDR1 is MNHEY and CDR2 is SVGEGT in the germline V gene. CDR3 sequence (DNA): TGTGCCACCAACCGACTAGCGGACTTGATTTACGAGCAGTACTTC. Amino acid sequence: CATNRLADLIYEQYF.

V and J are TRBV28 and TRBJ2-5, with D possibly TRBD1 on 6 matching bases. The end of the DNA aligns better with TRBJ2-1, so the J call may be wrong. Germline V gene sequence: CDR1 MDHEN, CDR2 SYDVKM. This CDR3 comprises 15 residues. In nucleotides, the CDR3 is TGTGCCAGCAGTTTGACAGGTCACGCCGGACCCCGCCAGTTCTTC. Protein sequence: CASSLTGHAGPRQFF.

CDR3 protein: CASQRGGQQETQYF. CDR3 nucleotide sequence: TGTGCCAGCCAACGGGGTGGACAACAAGAGACCCAGTACTTC. The chain couples TRBV2 to TRBJ2-5; D could derive from TRBD1 or TRBD2 (5 bases each). Trimming removed 8 bases at V and 2 bases at J, with 15 bases between. Germline CDR1 is SNHLY and CDR2 is FYNNEI. The length of the CDR3 is 14 residues.

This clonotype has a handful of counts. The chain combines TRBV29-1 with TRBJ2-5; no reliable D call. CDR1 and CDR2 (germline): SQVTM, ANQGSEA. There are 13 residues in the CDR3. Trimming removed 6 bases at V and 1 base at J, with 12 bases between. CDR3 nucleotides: TGCAGCGTACGCGGCACGCCCCAAGAGACCCAGTACTTC. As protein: CSVRGTPQETQYF.